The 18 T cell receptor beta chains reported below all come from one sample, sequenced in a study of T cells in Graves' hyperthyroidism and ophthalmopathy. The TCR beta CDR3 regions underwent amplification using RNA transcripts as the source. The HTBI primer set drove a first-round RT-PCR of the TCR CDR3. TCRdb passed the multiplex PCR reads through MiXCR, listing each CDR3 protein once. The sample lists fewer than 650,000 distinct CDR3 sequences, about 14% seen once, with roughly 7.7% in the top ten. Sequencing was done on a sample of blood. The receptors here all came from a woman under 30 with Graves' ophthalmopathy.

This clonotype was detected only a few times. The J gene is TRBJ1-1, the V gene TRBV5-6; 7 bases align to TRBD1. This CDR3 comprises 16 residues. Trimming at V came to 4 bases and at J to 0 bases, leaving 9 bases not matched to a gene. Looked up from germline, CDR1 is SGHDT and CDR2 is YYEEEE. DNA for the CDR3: TGTGCCAGCAGCCTGACAGGGTTTGCGATGAACACTGAAGCTTTCTTT. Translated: CASSLTGFAMNTEAFF.

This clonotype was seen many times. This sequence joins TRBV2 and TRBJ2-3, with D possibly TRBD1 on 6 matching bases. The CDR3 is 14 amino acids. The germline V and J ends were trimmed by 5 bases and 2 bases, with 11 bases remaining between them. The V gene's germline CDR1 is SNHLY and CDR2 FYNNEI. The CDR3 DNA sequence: TGTGCCAGCAGTCCGCAGGGGATCACAGATACGCAGTATTTT. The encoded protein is CASSPQGITDTQYF.

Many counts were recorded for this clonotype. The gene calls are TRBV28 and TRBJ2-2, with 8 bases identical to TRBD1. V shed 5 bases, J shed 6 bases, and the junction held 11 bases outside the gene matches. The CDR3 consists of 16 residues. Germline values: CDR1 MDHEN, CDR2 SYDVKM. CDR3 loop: CASSPLRDRGSGELFF. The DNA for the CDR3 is TGTGCCAGCAGTCCCCTACGAGACAGGGGATCCGGGGAGCTGTTTTTT.

As DNA, the CDR3 is TGCAGTGCTACCGGGACAGGGACAGCCTACGAGCAGTACTTC. Amino acid sequence: CSATGTGTAYEQYF. V is TRBV20-1 and J is TRBJ2-7; TRBD1 matches at 9 bases. CDR1 is DFQATT and CDR2 is SNEGSKA in the germline V gene (reference sequence). Losses at the gene ends were 4 bases for V and 2 bases for J; bases not matched to a gene: 6. This CDR3 spans 14 amino acids.

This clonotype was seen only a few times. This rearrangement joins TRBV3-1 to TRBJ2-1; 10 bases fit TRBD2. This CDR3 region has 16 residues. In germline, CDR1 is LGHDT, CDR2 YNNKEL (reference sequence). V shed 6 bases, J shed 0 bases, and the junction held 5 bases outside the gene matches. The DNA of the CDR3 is TGTGCCAGCAGAGGAGCGGGAGGGTTCTCCTACAATGAGCAGTTCTTC. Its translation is CASRGAGGFSYNEQFF.

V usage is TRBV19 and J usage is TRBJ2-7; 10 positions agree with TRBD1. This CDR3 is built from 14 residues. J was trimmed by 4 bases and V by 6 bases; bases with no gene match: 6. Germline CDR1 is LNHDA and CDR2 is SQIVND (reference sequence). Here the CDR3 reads CASRPAGQGYEQYF. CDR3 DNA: TGTGCCAGTAGACCTGCGGGACAGGGGTACGAGCAGTACTTC.

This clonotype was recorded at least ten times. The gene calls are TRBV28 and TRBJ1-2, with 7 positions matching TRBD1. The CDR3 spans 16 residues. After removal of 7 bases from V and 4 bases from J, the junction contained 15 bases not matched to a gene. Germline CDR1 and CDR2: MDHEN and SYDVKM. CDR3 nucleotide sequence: TGTGCCAGCACTACCCCCCAGACAGGGTGGCCCTATGGCTACACCTTC. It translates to CASTTPQTGWPYGYTF.

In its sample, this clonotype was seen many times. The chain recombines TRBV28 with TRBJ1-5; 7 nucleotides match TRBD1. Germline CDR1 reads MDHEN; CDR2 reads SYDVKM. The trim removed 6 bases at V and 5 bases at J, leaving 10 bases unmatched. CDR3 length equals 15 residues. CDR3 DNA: TGTGCCAGCAGACTCGACAGGGTTCGGCATCAGCCCCAGCATTTT. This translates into CASRLDRVRHQPQHF.

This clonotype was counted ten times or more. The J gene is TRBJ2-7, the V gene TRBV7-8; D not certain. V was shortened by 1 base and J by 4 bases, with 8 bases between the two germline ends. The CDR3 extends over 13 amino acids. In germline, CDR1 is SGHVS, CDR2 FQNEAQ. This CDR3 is CASSLVSPYEQYF. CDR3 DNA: TGTGCCAGCAGCTTAGTGTCTCCATACGAGCAGTACTTC.

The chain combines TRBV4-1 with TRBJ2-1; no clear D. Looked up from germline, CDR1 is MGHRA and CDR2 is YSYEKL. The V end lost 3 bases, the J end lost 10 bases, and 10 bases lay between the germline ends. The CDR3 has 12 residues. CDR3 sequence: CASSQTGREQFF. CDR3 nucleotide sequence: TGCGCCAGCAGCCAGACCGGAAGGGAGCAGTTCTTC.

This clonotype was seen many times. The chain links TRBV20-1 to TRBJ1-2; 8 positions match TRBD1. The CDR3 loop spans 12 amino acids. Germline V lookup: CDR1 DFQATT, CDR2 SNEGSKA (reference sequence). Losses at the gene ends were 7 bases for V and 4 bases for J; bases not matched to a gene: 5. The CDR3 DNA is TGCAGTGAAGACAGGGGAATCTATGGCTACACCTTC. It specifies CSEDRGIYGYTF.

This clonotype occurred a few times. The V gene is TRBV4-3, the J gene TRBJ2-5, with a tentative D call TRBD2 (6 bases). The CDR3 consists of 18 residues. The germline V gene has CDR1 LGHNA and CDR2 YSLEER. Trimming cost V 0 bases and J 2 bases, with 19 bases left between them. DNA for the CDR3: TGCGCCAGCAGCCAAGATCCCCCCCCGGGGGACCTACAAGAGACCCAGTACTTC. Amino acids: CASSQDPPPGDLQETQYF.

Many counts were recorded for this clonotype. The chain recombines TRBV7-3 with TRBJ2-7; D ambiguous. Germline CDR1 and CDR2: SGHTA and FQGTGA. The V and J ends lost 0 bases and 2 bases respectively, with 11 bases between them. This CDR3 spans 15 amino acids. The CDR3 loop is CASSLTGPIPYEQYF. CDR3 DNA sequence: TGTGCCAGCAGCTTAACTGGTCCTATTCCCTACGAGCAGTACTTC.

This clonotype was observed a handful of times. The DNA of the CDR3 is TGTGCCAGCAGCCCCTACGGGCGGGGTAGCACAGATACGCAGTATTTT. This gives the protein CASSPYGRGSTDTQYF. This chain joins TRBV12-3 or TRBV12-4 and TRBJ2-3; TRBD2 might be the D (6 bases). There are 16 residues in the CDR3. The V gene lost 6 bases and the J gene lost 0 bases, with 16 bases spanning the gap.

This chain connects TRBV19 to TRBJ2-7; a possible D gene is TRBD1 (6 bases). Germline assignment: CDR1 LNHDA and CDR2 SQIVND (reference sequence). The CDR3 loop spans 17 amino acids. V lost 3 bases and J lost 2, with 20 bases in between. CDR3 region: CASSMKLTGRIAYEQYF. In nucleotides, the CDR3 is TGTGCCAGTAGTATGAAATTAACAGGGAGAATCGCCTACGAGCAGTACTTC.

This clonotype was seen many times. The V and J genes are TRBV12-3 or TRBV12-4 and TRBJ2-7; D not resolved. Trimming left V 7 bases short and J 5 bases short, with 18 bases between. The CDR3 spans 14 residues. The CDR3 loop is CASTTINLGHEQYF. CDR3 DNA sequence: TGTGCCAGCACTACCATTAACCTGGGCCACGAGCAGTACTTC.

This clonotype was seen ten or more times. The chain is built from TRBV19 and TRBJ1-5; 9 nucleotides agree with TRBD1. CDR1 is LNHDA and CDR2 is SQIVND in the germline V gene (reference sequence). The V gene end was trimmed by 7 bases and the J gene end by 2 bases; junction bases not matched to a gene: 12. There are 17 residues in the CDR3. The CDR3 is CASKPGTGYGGNQPQHF. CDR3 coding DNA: TGTGCCAGTAAACCCGGGACAGGGTATGGAGGCAATCAGCCCCAGCATTTT.

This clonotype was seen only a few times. CDR3 sequence: CASSRPGTGVASGYTF. As DNA, the CDR3 is TGTGCCAGCAGCAGGCCCGGGACAGGGGTCGCTAGTGGCTACACCTTC. The genes are TRBV9 and TRBJ1-2, with 10 bases lining up with TRBD1. The CDR3 contains 16 residues. The junction had 13 bases not matched to a gene; V was cut back by 4 bases and J by 7 bases. Germline V lookup: CDR1 SGDLS, CDR2 YYNGEE.